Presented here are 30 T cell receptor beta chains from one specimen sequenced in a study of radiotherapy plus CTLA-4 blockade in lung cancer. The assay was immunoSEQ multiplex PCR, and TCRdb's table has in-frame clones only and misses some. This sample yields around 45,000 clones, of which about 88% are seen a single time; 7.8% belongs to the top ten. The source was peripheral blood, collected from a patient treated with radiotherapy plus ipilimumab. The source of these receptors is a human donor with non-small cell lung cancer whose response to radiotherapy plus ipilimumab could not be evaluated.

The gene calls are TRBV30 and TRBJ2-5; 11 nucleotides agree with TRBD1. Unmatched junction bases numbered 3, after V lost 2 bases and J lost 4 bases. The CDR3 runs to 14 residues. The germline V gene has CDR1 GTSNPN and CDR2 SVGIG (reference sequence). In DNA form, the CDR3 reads TGTGCCTGGAGTCACGGACAGGGGGCAGAGACCCAGTACTTC. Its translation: CAWSHGQGAETQYF.

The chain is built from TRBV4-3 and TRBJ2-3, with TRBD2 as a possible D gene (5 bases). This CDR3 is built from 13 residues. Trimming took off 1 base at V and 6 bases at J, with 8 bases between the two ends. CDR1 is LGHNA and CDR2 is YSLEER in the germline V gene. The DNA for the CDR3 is TGCGCCAGCAGCCAAGCGGGGTTGGATACGCAGTATTTT. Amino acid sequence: CASSQAGLDTQYF.

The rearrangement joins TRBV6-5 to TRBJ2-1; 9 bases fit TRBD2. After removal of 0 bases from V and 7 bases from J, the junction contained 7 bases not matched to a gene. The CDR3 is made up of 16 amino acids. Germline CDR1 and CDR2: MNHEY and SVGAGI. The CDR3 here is CASSYSSGLASNEQFF. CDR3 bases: TGTGCCAGCAGTTACTCGAGTGGACTAGCGTCGAATGAGCAGTTCTTC.

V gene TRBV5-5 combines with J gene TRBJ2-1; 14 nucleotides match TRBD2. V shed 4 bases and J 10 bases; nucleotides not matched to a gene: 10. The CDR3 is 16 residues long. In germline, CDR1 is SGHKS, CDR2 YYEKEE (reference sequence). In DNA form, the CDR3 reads TGTGCCAGCAGCGCGACTAGCGGGAGGGCCATATGGGAGCAGTTCTTC. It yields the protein CASSATSGRAIWEQFF.

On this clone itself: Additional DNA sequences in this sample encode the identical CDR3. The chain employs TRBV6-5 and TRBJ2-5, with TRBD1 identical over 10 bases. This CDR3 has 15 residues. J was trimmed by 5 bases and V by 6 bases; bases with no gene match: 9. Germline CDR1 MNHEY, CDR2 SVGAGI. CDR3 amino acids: CASSHGQGVGETQYF. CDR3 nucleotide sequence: TGTGCCAGCAGCCACGGACAGGGGGTAGGCGAGACCCAGTACTTC.

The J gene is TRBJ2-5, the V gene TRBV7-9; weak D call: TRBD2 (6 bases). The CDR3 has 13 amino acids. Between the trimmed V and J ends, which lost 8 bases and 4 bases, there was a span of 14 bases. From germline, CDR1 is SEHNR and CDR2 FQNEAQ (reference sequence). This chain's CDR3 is CASVADGAETQYF. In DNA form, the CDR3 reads TGTGCCAGCGTAGCGGATGGTGCAGAGACCCAGTACTTC.

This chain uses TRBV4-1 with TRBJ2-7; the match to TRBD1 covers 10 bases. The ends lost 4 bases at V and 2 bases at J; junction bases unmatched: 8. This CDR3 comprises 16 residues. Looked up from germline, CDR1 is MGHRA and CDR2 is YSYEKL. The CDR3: CASSRGAGQGTYEQYF. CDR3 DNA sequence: TGCGCCAGCAGCCGTGGGGCGGGACAGGGGACCTACGAGCAGTACTTC.

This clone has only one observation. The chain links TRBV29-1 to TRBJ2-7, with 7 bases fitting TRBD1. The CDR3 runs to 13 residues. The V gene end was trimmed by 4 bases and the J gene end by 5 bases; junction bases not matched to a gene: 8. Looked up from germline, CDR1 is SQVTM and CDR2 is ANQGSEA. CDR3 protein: CSVGPDQGDEQYF. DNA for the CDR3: TGCAGCGTTGGCCCGGACCAGGGGGACGAGCAGTACTTC.

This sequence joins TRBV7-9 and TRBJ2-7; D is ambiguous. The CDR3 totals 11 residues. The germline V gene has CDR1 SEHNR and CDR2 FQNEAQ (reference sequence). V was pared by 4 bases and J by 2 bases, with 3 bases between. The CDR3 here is CASSSAYEQYF. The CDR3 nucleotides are TGTGCCAGCAGCTCGGCCTACGAGCAGTACTTC.

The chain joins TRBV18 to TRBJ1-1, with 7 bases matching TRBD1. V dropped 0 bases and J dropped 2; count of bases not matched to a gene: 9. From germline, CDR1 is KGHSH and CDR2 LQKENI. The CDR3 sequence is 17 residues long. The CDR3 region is CASSPPLRTGQNTEAFF. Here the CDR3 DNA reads TGTGCCAGCTCACCACCGCTGAGGACAGGACAAAACACTGAAGCTTTCTTT. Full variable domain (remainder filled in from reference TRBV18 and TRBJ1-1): NAGVMQNPRHLVRRRGQEARLRCSPMKGHSHVYWYRQLPEEGLKFMVYLQKENIIDESGMPKERFSAEFPKEGPSILRIQQVVRGDSAAYFCASSPPLRTGQNTEAFFGQGTRLTVV.

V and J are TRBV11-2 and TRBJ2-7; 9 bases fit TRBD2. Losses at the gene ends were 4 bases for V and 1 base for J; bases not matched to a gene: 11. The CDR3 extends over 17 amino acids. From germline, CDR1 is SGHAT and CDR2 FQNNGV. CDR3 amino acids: CASSSLAGLMGSYEQYF. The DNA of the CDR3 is TGTGCCAGCAGCTCCCTAGCGGGACTGATGGGTTCCTACGAGCAGTACTTC. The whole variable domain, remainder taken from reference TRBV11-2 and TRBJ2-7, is EAGVAQSPRYKIIEKRQSVAFWCNPISGHATLYWYQQILGQGPKLLIQFQNNGVVDDSQLPKDRFSAERLKGVDSTLKIQPAKLEDSAVYLCASSSLAGLMGSYEQYFGPGTRLTVT.

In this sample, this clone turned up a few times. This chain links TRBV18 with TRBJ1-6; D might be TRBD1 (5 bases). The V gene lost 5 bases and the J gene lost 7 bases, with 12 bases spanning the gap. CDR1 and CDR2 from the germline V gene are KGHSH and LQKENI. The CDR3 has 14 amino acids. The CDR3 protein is CASSTGTQNSPLHF. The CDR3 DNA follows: TGTGCCAGCTCAACCGGGACTCAAAATTCACCCCTCCACTTT.

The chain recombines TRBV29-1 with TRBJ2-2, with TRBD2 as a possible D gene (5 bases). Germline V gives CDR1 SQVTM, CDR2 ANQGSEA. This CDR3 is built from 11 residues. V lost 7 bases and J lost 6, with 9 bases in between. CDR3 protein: CSATSPGELFF. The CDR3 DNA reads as TGCAGCGCTACTAGTCCCGGGGAGCTGTTTTTT.

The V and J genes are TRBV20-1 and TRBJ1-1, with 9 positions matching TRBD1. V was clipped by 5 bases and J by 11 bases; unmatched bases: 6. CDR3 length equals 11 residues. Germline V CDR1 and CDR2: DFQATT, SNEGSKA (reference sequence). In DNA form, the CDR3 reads TGCAGTGCTTACGGGACAGGGTATGCTTTCTTT. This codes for CSAYGTGYAFF.

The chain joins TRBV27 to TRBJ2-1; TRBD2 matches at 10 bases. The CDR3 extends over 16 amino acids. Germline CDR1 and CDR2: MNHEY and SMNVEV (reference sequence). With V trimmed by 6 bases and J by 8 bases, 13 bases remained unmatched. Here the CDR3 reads CASSSTGTSVRDEQFF. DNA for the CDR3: TGTGCCAGCAGCTCAACTGGGACTAGCGTTAGGGATGAGCAGTTCTTC.

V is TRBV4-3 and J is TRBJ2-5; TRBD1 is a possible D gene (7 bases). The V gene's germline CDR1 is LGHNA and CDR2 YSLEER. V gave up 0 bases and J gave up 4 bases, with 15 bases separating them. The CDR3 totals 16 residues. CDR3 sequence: CASSQDTGRGVETQYF. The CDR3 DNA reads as TGCGCCAGCAGCCAAGATACAGGCAGGGGGGTAGAGACCCAGTACTTC.

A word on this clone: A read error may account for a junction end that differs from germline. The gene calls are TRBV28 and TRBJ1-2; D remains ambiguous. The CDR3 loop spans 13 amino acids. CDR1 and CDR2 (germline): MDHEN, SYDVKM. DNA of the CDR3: TGTGCCAGCAGCCCTCCCGCAGGCTATAGCTACACCTTC. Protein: CASSPPAGYSYTF.

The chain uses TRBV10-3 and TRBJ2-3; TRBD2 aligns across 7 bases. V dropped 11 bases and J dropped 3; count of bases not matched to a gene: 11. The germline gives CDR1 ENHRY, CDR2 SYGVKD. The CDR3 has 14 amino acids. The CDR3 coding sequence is TGTGCCCACTCCGCGGGAGAGAGGACAGATACGCAGTATTTT. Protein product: CAHSAGERTDTQYF.

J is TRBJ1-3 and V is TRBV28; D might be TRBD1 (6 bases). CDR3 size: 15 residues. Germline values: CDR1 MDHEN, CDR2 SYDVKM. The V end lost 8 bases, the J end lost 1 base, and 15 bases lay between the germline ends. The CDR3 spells CASQAADSSGNTIYF. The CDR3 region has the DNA TGTGCCAGCCAGGCCGCGGACAGTTCTGGAAACACCATATATTTT.

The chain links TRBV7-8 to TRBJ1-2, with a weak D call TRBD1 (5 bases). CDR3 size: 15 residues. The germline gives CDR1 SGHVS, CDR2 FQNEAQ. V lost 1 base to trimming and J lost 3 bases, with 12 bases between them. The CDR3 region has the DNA TGTGCCAGCAGCTTAGGGGTCCAGGGCTACTATGGCTACACCTTC. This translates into CASSLGVQGYYGYTF.

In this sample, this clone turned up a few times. The CDR3 sequence: CASSPGFDQPQHF. DNA of the CDR3: TGTGCCAGCAGTCCAGGTTTCGATCAGCCCCAGCATTTT. This chain joins TRBV6-1 and TRBJ1-5; D remains ambiguous. V was clipped by 5 bases and J by 5 bases, with 10 bases between them. The germline CDR1 and CDR2 sequences are MNHNS and SASEGT. The CDR3 spans 13 residues.

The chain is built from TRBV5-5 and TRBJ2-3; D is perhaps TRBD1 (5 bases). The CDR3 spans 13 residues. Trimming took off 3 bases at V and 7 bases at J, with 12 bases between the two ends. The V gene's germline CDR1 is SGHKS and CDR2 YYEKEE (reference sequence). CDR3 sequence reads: CASSSDSTNTQYF. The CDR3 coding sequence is TGTGCCAGCAGCTCCGACAGTACTAATACGCAGTATTTT.

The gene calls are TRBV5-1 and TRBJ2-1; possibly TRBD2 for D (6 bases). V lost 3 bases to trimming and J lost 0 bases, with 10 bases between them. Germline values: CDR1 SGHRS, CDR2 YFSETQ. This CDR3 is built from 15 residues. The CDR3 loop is CASSSGGSSYNEQFF. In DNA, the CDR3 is TGCGCCAGCAGCTCCGGGGGTTCCTCCTACAATGAGCAGTTCTTC.

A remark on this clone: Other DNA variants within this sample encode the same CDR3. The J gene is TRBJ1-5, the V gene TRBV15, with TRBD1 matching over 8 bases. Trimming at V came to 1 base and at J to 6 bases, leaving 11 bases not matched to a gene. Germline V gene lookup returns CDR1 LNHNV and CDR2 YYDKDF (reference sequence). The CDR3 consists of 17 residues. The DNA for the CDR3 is TGTGCCACCAGCAGAGCTAGAGGACAGGGCGTGCGTCAGCCCCAGCATTTT. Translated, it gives CATSRARGQGVRQPQHF. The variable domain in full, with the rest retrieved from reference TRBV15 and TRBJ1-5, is DAMVIQNPRYQVTQFGKPVTLSCSQTLNHNVMYWYQQKSSQAPKLLFHYYDKDFNNEADTPDNFQSRRPNTSFCFLDIRSPGLGDTAMYLCATSRARGQGVRQPQHFGDGTRLSIL.

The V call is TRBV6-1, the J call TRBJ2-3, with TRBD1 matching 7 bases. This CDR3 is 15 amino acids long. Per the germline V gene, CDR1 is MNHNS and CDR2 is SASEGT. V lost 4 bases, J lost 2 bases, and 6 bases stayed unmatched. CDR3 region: CASSGTGFTTDTQYF. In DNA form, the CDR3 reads TGTGCCAGCAGTGGGACAGGCTTCACCACAGATACGCAGTATTTT.

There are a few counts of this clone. CDR3 coding DNA: TGTGCCAGCAGCGCTCTAGCGGGGGATCCCTACGAGCAGTACTTC. Its translation is CASSALAGDPYEQYF. The V gene is TRBV9, the J gene TRBJ2-7; 10 nucleotides agree with TRBD2. Losses at the gene ends were 3 bases for V and 2 bases for J; bases not matched to a gene: 5. Germline V gene data show CDR1 as SGDLS and CDR2 as YYNGEE. The CDR3 contains 15 residues.

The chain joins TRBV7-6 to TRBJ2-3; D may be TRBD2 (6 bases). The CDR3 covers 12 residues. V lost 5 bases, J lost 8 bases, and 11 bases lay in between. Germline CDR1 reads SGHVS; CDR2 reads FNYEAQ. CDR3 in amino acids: CASSQEGGTQYF. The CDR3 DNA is TGTGCCAGCAGCCAGGAGGGCGGTACGCAGTATTTT.

The CDR3 reads CASSSGDRGQYF. The CDR3 DNA is TGTGCCAGCAGCTCCGGCGACAGGGGGCAGTATTTT. The chain is built from TRBV5-4 and TRBJ2-3; 8 bases align to TRBD1. CDR1 is SGHNT and CDR2 is YYREEE in the germline V gene (reference sequence). The CDR3 totals 12 residues. Losses at the gene ends were 3 bases for V and 11 bases for J; bases not matched to a gene: 5.

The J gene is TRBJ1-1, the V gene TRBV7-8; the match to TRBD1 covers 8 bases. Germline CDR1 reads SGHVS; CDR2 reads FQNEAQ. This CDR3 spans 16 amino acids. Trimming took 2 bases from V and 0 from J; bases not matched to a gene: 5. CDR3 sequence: CASSLPPQGVNTEAFF. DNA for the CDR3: TGTGCCAGCAGCTTACCCCCACAGGGGGTGAACACTGAAGCTTTCTTT.

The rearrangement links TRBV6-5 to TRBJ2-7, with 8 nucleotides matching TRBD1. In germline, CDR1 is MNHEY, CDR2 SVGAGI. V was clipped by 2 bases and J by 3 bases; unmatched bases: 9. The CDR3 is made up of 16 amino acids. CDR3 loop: CASSYVGQGLVYEQYF. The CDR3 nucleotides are TGTGCCAGCAGTTACGTCGGACAGGGCCTCGTCTACGAGCAGTACTTC.